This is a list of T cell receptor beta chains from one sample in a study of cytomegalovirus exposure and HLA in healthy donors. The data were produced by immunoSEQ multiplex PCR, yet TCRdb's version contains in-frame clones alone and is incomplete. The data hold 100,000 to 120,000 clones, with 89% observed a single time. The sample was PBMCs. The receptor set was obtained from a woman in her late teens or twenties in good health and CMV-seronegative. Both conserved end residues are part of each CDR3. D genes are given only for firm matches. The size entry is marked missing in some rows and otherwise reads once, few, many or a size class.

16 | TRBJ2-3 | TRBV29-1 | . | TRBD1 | CSVEDNRGPSTDTQYF | TGCAGCGTTGAAGACAACAGGGGGCCGAGCACAGATACGCAGTATTTT
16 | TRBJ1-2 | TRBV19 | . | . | CASSIEAVPRDYGYTF | TGTGCCAGTAGTATAGAGGCAGTCCCGAGGGACTATGGCTACACCTTC
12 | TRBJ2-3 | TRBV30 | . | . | CARQMAGHTQYF | TGTGCCCGCCAGATGGCGGGGCATACGCAGTATTTT
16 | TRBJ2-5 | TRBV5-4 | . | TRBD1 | CASSLRTGGAKKTQYF | TGTGCCAGCAGCTTGAGGACAGGGGGCGCCAAAAAGACCCAGTACTTC
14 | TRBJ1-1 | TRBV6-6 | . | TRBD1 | CASRNRGRNTEAFF | TGTGCCAGCAGGAACAGGGGGCGAAACACTGAAGCTTTCTTT
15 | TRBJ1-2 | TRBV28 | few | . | CASSLVSGRTGGYTF | TGTGCCAGCAGTTTGGTATCGGGGAGGACGGGCGGCTACACCTTC
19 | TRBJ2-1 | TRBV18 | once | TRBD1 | CASSPPYTLTGFATNEQFF | TGTGCCAGCTCACCGCCCTACACCTTGACAGGGTTCGCCACCAATGAGCAGTTCTTC
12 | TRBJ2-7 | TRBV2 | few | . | CASSSDSSEQYF | TGTGCCAGCAGTTCCGACAGCAGCGAGCAGTACTTC
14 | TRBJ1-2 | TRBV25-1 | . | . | CASSAPGHLYGYTF | TGTGCCAGCAGTGCCCCGGGACACCTTTATGGCTACACCTTC
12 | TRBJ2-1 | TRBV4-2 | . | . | CASSQVGNEQFF | TGTGCCAGCAGCCAAGTCGGCAATGAGCAGTTCTTC
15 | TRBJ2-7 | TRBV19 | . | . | CASSIDRTGGVGQYF | TGTGCCAGTAGTATAGACCGGACAGGAGGGGTCGGGCAGTACTTC
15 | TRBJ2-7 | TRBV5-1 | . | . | CASFFTAAECYEQYF | TGCGCCAGCTTTTTTACCGCGGCTGAATGCTACGAGCAGTACTTC
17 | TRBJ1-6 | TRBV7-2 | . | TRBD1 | CASSLVGTGQTGSPLHF | TGTGCCAGCAGCTTAGTGGGGACGGGACAGACGGGTTCACCCCTCCACTTT
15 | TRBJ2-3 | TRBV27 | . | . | CASSLAGGFTDTQYF | TGTGCCAGCAGTTTAGCAGGGGGGTTCACAGATACGCAGTATTTT
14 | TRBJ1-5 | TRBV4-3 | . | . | CASSQAQSNQPQHF | TGCGCCAGCAGCCAAGCCCAGAGCAATCAGCCCCAGCATTTT
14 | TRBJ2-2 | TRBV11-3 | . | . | CASSPDRGTGELFF | TGTGCCAGCAGCCCCGACCGAGGGACCGGGGAGCTGTTTTTT
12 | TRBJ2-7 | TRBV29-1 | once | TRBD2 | CSVAGTNYEQYF | TGCAGCGTTGCAGGGACTAACTACGAGCAGTACTTC
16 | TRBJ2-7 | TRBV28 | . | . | CASSSPTGHLPYEQYF | TGTGCCAGCAGTTCCCCGACAGGCCACCTTCCCTACGAGCAGTACTTC
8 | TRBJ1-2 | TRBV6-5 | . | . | CASPALTF | TGTGCCAGTCCAGCGCTCACCTTC
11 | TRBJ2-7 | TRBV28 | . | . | CASSSLYEQYF | TGTGCCAGCAGTTCCCTGTACGAGCAGTACTTC
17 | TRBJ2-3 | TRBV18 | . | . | CASSPPTTGTPTDTQYF | TGTGCCAGCTCACCACCAACTACAGGGACACCCACAGATACGCAGTATTTT
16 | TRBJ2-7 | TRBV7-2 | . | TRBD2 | CASSLDPSGRSYEQYF | TGTGCCAGCAGCTTAGATCCTAGCGGGAGATCCTACGAGCAGTACTTC
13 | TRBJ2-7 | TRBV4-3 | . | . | CASSPQGWSEQYF | TGCGCCAGCAGCCCACAGGGATGGTCCGAGCAGTACTTC
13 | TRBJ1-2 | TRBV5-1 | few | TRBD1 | CASSPTGPYGYTF | TGCGCCAGCAGCCCGACAGGGCCCTATGGCTACACCTTC
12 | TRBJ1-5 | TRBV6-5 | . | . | CASSSPGQPQHF | TGTGCCAGCAGTTCCCCGGGGCAGCCCCAGCATTTT
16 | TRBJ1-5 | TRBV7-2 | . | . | CASSQGSLGLGQPQHF | TGTGCCAGCAGCCAGGGAAGTTTGGGCCTGGGTCAGCCCCAGCATTTT
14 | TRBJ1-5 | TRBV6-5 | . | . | CASSYSYPREPQHF | TGTGCCAGCAGTTACTCGTACCCCCGGGAGCCCCAGCATTTT
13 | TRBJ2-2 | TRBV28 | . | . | CASSWTAPGELFF | TGTGCCAGCAGTTGGACAGCCCCCGGGGAGCTGTTTTTT
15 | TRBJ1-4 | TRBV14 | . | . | CASSDRTLSSEKLFF | TGTGCCAGCAGCGACCGGACTTTGTCGAGTGAAAAACTGTTTTTT
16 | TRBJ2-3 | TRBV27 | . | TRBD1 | CASSLSSRGPTDTQYF | TGTGCCAGCAGTTTATCGAGTAGGGGGCCGACAGATACGCAGTATTTT
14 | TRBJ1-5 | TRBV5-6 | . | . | CASSDGGRAQPQHF | TGTGCCAGCAGCGATGGGGGCAGGGCGCAGCCCCAGCATTTT
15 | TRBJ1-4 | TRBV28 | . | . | CASSFRSRGNEKLFF | TGTGCCAGCAGTTTTCGTAGCAGGGGTAATGAAAAACTGTTTTTT
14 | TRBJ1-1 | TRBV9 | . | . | CASSARDSNTEAFF | TGTGCCAGCAGCGCCCGGGACTCCAACACTGAAGCTTTCTTT
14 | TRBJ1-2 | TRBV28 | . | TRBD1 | CASSLPGQGYGYTF | TGTGCCAGCAGTTTACCCGGACAGGGCTATGGCTACACCTTC
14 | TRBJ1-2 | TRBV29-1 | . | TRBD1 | CSVTPGQEDYGYTF | TGCAGCGTTACTCCGGGACAGGAGGACTATGGCTACACCTTC
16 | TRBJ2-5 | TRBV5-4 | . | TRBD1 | CASSLPQLTGEETQYF | TGTGCCAGCAGCTTACCCCAATTGACAGGGGAAGAGACCCAGTACTTC
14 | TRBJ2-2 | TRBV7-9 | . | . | CASSLVDRLGELFF | TGTGCCAGCAGCCTAGTAGACAGGCTCGGGGAGCTGTTTTTT
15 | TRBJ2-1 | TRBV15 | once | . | CATSRDPTLADEQFF | TGTGCCACCAGCAGAGATCCGACCTTAGCCGATGAGCAGTTCTTC
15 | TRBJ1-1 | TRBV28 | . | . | CASESPLPMNTEAFF | TGTGCCAGCGAGAGTCCCCTTCCTATGAACACTGAAGCTTTCTTT
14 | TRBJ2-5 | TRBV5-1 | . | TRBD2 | CASSFRGGKETQYF | TGCGCCAGCAGCTTCCGCGGGGGGAAAGAGACCCAGTACTTC
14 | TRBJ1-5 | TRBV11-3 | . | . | CASSFTGGDQPQHF | TGTGCCAGCAGCTTCACAGGAGGGGATCAGCCCCAGCATTTT
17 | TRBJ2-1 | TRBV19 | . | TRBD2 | CASSIRASGLISNEQFF | TGTGCCAGTAGTATTAGGGCTAGCGGCCTTATTTCCAATGAGCAGTTCTTC
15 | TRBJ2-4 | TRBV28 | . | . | CATCQLLRGKNIQYF | TGTGCCACCTGTCAATTACTCCGGGGTAAAAACATTCAGTACTTC
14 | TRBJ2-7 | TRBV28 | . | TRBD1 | CASSFDTGGLEQYF | TGTGCCAGCAGTTTTGATACAGGGGGCCTCGAGCAGTACTTC
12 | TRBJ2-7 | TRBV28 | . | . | CASSFRVYEQYF | TGTGCCAGCAGTTTCAGGGTTTACGAGCAGTACTTC
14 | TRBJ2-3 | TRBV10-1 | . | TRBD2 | CASSDSGRAGTQYF | TGCGCCAGCAGTGACAGCGGGAGGGCGGGTACGCAGTATTTT
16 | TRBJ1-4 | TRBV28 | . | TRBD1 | CASSLGGGTGTIKLFF | TGTGCCAGCAGTTTAGGCGGAGGGACAGGAACGATTAAACTGTTTTTT
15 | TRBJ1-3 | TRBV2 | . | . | CATSGYSYSGNTIYF | TGTGCCACGAGCGGCTACAGTTATTCTGGAAACACCATATATTTT